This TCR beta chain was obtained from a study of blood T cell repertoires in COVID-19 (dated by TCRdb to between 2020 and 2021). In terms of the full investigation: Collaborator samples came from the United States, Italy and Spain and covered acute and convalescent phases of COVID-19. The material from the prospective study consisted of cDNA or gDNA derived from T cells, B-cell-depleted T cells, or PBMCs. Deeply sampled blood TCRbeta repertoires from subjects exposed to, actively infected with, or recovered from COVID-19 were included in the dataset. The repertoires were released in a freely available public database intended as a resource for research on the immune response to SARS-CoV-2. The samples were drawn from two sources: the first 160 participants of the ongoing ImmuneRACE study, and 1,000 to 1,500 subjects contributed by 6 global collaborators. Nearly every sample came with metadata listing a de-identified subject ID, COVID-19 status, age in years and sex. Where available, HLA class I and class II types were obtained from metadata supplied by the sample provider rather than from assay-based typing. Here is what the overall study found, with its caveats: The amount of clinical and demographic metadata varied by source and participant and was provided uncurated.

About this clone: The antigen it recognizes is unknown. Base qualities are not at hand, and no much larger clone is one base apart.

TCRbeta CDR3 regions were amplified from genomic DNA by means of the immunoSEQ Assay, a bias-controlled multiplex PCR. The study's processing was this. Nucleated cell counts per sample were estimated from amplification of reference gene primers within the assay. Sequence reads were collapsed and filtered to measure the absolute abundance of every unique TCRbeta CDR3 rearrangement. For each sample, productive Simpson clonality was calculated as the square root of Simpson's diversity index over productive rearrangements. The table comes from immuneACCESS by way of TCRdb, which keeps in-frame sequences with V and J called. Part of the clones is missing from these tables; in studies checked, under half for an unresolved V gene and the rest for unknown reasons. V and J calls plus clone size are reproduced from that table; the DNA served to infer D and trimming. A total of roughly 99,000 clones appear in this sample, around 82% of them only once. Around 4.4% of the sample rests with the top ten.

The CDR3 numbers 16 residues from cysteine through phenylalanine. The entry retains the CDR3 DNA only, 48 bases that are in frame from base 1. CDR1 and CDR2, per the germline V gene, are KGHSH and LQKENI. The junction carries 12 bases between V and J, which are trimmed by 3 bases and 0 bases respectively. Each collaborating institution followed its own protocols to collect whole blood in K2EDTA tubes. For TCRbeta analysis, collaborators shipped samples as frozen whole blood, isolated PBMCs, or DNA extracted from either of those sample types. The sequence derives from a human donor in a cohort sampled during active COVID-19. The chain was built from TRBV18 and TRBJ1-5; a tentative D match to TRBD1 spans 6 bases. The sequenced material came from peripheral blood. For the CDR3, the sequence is CASSPRQVDSNQPQHF. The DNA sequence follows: TGTGCCAGCTCACCTCGACAGGTCGATAGCAATCAGCCCCAGCATTTT.